This passage covers 4 T cell receptor beta chains from one sample sequenced in a study of CD8+ T cells in alopecia areata. cDNA prepared by RNA extraction and subsequent reverse transcription served as the template for sequencing. The assay was immunoSEQ multiplex PCR, and TCRdb's table has in-frame clones only and misses some. The sample has 200,000 to 250,000 clones, roughly two thirds seen once; the top ten hold 1% to 1.5%. The sequenced sample was CD4+ T cells sorted from blood, obtained at week 0. The receptors originated from a human donor with alopecia areata.

The CDR3 is CSVARGQDMDIQYF. The DNA of the CDR3 is TGCAGCGTTGCGCGGGGACAGGACATGGACATTCAGTACTTC. This chain connects TRBV29-1 to TRBJ2-4, with 8 bases matching TRBD1. CDR3 length equals 14 residues. Germline CDR1 SQVTM, CDR2 ANQGSEA. V lost 4 bases and J lost 8; bases outside the gene matches: 10.

The V and J genes are TRBV29-1 and TRBJ1-2, with unresolved D. The V gene lost 4 bases and the J gene lost 6 bases, with 6 bases spanning the gap. Per the germline V gene, CDR1 is SQVTM and CDR2 is ANQGSEA. CDR3 length: 10 amino acids. This CDR3 is CSVAWDGYTF. In DNA form, the CDR3 reads TGCAGCGTTGCATGGGATGGCTACACCTTC.

A word on this clone: Other nucleotide sequences in the sample specify the same CDR3. This chain joins TRBV29-1 and TRBJ2-5; tentatively, D is TRBD1 (5 bases). This CDR3 comprises 12 residues. Germline-derived CDR1 and CDR2 are SQVTM and ANQGSEA. The V end was cut by 6 bases, the J end by 2 bases, with 10 bases between. This CDR3 is CSVQGGQETQYF. The DNA for the CDR3 is TGCAGCGTGCAGGGTGGGCAAGAGACCCAGTACTTC.

The rearrangement uses TRBV10-3 and TRBJ2-1; a weak D match, TRBD1 (6 bases). CDR1 is ENHRY and CDR2 is SYGVKD in the germline V gene. V gave up 2 bases and J gave up 8 bases, with 13 bases separating them. The CDR3 contains 14 residues. CDR3 loop: CAISEMTGRHEQFF. The CDR3 DNA sequence: TGTGCCATCAGTGAGATGACAGGAAGGCATGAGCAGTTCTTC.